The 24 T cell receptor beta chains listed next were all sequenced from one sample in a study of blood T cell repertoires in COVID-19. Method: immunoSEQ multiplex PCR; TCRdb's copy keeps in-frame clones and lacks some. The sample carries 55,000 to 75,000 clones, 80% recorded once. Sequencing was done on a sample of peripheral blood. The receptors come from a human donor in a cohort sampled during active COVID-19.

This sequence joins TRBV3-1 (or the pseudogene TRBV3-2) and TRBJ2-7; TRBD1 aligns across 7 bases. The ends lost 4 bases at V and 0 bases at J; junction bases unmatched: 12. The length of the CDR3 is 17 residues. Germline loops: CDR1 LGHDT, CDR2 YNNKEL (reference sequence). In DNA, the CDR3 is TGTGCCAGCAGCCCGGCCTGGACAGGCGGGCTCTCCTACGAGCAGTACTTC. It is translated as CASSPAWTGGLSYEQYF.

The chain links TRBV6-4 to TRBJ1-6; maybe TRBD1 (5 bases). CDR3 length equals 17 residues. Germline V gene lookup returns CDR1 MRHNA and CDR2 SNTAGT. The V gene lost 5 bases and the J gene lost 5 bases, with 19 bases spanning the gap. CDR3 sequence (DNA): TGTGCCAGCAGTCACACTGGGGGGGTGAGGGATAATTCACCCCTCCACTTT. Protein product: CASSHTGGVRDNSPLHF.

This chain connects TRBV7-2 to TRBJ2-3; 9 bases are a match to TRBD2. The CDR3 has 15 residues. CDR1 and CDR2 (germline): SGHTA, FQGNSA. Trimming took 5 bases from V and 3 from J; bases not matched to a gene: 6. CDR3 nucleotides: TGTGCCAGCAGCGTATCGGGACTAGCAACAGATACGCAGTATTTT. Its protein product is CASSVSGLATDTQYF.

This chain uses TRBV5-5 with TRBJ1-2, with TRBD1 identical over 8 bases. The length of the CDR3 is 15 residues. The V gene end was trimmed by 4 bases and the J gene end by 4 bases; junction bases not matched to a gene: 9. Germline V gene lookup returns CDR1 SGHKS and CDR2 YYEKEE (reference sequence). The CDR3 reads CASSLGQGASYGYTF. CDR3 DNA sequence: TGTGCCAGCAGCCTAGGACAGGGTGCCAGCTATGGCTACACCTTC.

The chain uses TRBV7-9 and TRBJ1-2; the match to TRBD1 covers 7 bases. This CDR3 contains 14 residues. J gave up 5 bases and V 1 base, and 4 bases lay outside the gene matches. In germline, CDR1 is SEHNR, CDR2 FQNEAQ (reference sequence). DNA of the CDR3: TGTGCCAGCAGCTTAGTGGGGGACAGATATGGCTACACCTTC. Translating it yields CASSLVGDRYGYTF.

The V gene is TRBV6-5, the J gene TRBJ2-7; tentatively, D is TRBD1 (5 bases). The CDR3 runs to 15 residues. Looked up from germline, CDR1 is MNHEY and CDR2 is SVGAGI. Trimming shortened V by 2 bases and J by 2 bases, and 13 bases separated the two germline ends. The CDR3 loop is CASSYLLGQAYEQYF. As DNA, the CDR3 is TGTGCCAGCAGTTACCTGCTGGGGCAAGCCTACGAGCAGTACTTC.

This chain links TRBV9 with TRBJ1-1; the D is unclear. There are 13 residues in the CDR3. V was shortened by 0 bases and J by 1 base, with 4 bases between the two germline ends. Germline-derived CDR1 and CDR2 are SGDLS and YYNGEE. The DNA for the CDR3 is TGTGCCAGCAGCGTAGGCAGGAACACTGAAGCTTTCTTT. This translates into CASSVGRNTEAFF. Supplemented by reference TRBV9 and TRBJ1-1, the full variable domain reads DSGVTQTPKHLITATGQRVTLRCSPRSGDLSVYWYQQSLDQGLQFLIQYYNGEERAKGNILERFSAQQFPDLHSELNLSSLELGDSALYFCASSVGRNTEAFFGQGTRLTVV.

J is TRBJ2-7 and V is TRBV4-2; the D gene is possibly TRBD2 (5 bases). The CDR3 totals 14 residues. The ends were cut back, 4 bases at V and 0 bases at J, with 10 bases in the middle. The germline gives CDR1 LGHNA, CDR2 YNFKEQ. CDR3 sequence: CASSRERSSYEQYF. The CDR3 coding sequence is TGTGCCAGCAGCCGCGAGCGGAGCTCCTACGAGCAGTACTTC.

A single count supports this clone. The chain uses TRBV11-2 and TRBJ1-5, with unresolved D. Germline-derived CDR1 and CDR2 are SGHAT and FQNNGV. The CDR3 consists of 14 residues. V dropped 0 bases and J dropped 9 bases, with 12 bases sitting between them. The CDR3 bases are TGTGCCAGCAGCTTAGATCCCCTTTCGTCGCCCCAGCATTTT. Protein: CASSLDPLSSPQHF.

This chain uses TRBV5-5 with TRBJ2-7, with TRBD2 matching over 13 bases. From germline, CDR1 is SGHKS and CDR2 YYEKEE (reference sequence). CDR3 length: 15 residues. The junction had 3 bases not matched to a gene; V was cut back by 4 bases and J by 2 bases. CDR3 residues: CASSAGLAGTYEQYF. The CDR3 DNA is TGTGCCAGCAGCGCGGGACTAGCGGGGACCTACGAGCAGTACTTC.

This chain links TRBV7-6 with TRBJ1-5; D not certain. V shed 2 bases and J shed 2 bases, with 4 bases lying between them. Germline loops: CDR1 SGHVS, CDR2 FNYEAQ. This CDR3 has 13 amino acids. CDR3 sequence reads: CASSLSGNQPQHF. In DNA, the CDR3 is TGTGCCAGCAGCTTATCGGGCAATCAGCCCCAGCATTTT.

The chain joins TRBV29-1 to TRBJ1-5; 9 positions match TRBD1. CDR3 size: 13 residues. Trimming removed 6 bases from V and 1 base from J; junction bases left unmatched: 1. Germline V CDR1 and CDR2: SQVTM, ANQGSEA. This CDR3 is CSVGTGSNQPQHF. CDR3 nucleotide sequence: TGCAGCGTAGGGACAGGGAGCAATCAGCCCCAGCATTTT.

The chain carries TRBV7-6 and TRBJ1-4, with D possibly TRBD1 on 5 matching bases. Deletions cut 1 base from V and 8 bases from J, with 11 bases between. The V gene's germline CDR1 is SGHVS and CDR2 FNYEAQ. The CDR3 length is 14 residues. This CDR3 is CASSLGGPREKLFF. CDR3 nucleotides: TGTGCCAGCAGCTTAGGGGGCCCTAGAGAAAAACTGTTTTTT.

The V call is TRBV4-3, the J call TRBJ1-1, with D unresolved. Germline CDR1 LGHNA, CDR2 YSLEER. This CDR3 is 13 amino acids long. V lost 1 base and J lost 5, with 8 bases in between. CDR3 protein: CASSQVSFTEAFF. In DNA form, the CDR3 reads TGCGCCAGCAGCCAAGTTTCCTTTACTGAAGCTTTCTTT.

This clone has a handful of counts. The chain couples TRBV7-9 to TRBJ2-7; 9 bases fit TRBD1. The CDR3 is 16 amino acids. Per germline, CDR1 SEHNR and CDR2 FQNEAQ (reference sequence). With V trimmed by 4 bases and J by 5 bases, 12 bases remained unmatched. The CDR3 DNA reads TGTGCCAGCAGCTCTATCTCCGGGACAGGGATCCACGAGCAGTACTTC. As protein: CASSSISGTGIHEQYF.

The chain carries TRBV6-5 and TRBJ2-3; D is possibly TRBD2 (5 bases). Germline V lookup: CDR1 MNHEY, CDR2 SVGAGI. This CDR3 contains 14 residues. The germline V and J ends were trimmed by 7 bases and 4 bases, with 15 bases remaining between them. The DNA of the CDR3 is TGTGCCAGCATCGAATGGCCGGGATCAGATACGCAGTATTTT. Its protein product is CASIEWPGSDTQYF.

The chain uses TRBV6-5 and TRBJ2-1; possible D gene TRBD2, 5 bases. The CDR3 is 14 amino acids. Between the trimmed V and J ends, which lost 0 bases and 10 bases, there was a span of 13 bases. Germline lookup yields CDR1 MNHEY and CDR2 SVGAGI. The CDR3 DNA sequence: TGTGCCAGCAGTTACTCAGCGGCCACTCGGGAGCAGTTCTTC. Translating it yields CASSYSAATREQFF.

The CDR3 loop reads CASSQGGLRGYKNIQYF. CDR3 nucleotides: TGCGCCAGCAGCCAAGGAGGACTCAGGGGCTACAAAAACATTCAGTACTTC. This rearrangement joins TRBV4-3 to TRBJ2-4, with D perhaps TRBD1 (6 bases). CDR1 LGHNA and CDR2 YSLEER come from the germline V gene. This CDR3 has 17 residues. Trimming pared 1 base from V and 3 bases from J, leaving 16 bases between.

V usage is TRBV9 and J usage is TRBJ2-3, with a tentative D call TRBD1 (5 bases). Germline V gives CDR1 SGDLS, CDR2 YYNGEE. The CDR3 length is 14 residues. V was cut by 10 bases and J by 2 bases, with 17 bases left in between. The CDR3 bases are TGTGCCCCCCCGGACACGGAGCCCACAGATACGCAGTATTTT. Translating it yields CAPPDTEPTDTQYF.

The chain couples TRBV9 to TRBJ2-7; maybe TRBD2 (6 bases). The CDR3 contains 14 residues. Germline loops: CDR1 SGDLS, CDR2 YYNGEE. The V end was cut by 4 bases, the J end by 2 bases, with 13 bases between. CDR3 coding DNA: TGTGCCAGCAGCCAATCGGGAGTGGCCTACGAGCAGTACTTC. Translation: CASSQSGVAYEQYF.

The chain recombines TRBV5-5 with TRBJ1-1; weak D call: TRBD1 (6 bases). The germline V and J ends were trimmed by 0 bases and 4 bases, with 10 bases remaining between them. Germline-derived CDR1 and CDR2 are SGHKS and YYEKEE (reference sequence). The CDR3 has 14 amino acids. This chain's CDR3 is CASSLVAGVTEAFF. CDR3 bases: TGTGCCAGCAGCTTGGTGGCAGGGGTCACTGAAGCTTTCTTT.

The chain joins TRBV19 to TRBJ1-3; weak D call: TRBD1 (5 bases). This CDR3 spans 15 amino acids. Germline CDR1 LNHDA, CDR2 SQIVND (reference sequence). V lost 9 bases and J 0 bases, leaving 15 bases between the germline ends. The CDR3 loop is CARDTGPASGNTIYF. The CDR3 coding sequence is TGTGCCAGGGATACAGGCCCTGCCTCTGGAAACACCATATATTTT.

V is TRBV6-5 and J is TRBJ2-2, with D uncertain. CDR1 is MNHEY, CDR2 SVGAGI, per germline. V gave up 2 bases and J gave up 3 bases, with 13 bases separating them. CDR3 length: 16 amino acids. CDR3 sequence reads: CASSYKPTRYTGELFF. The CDR3 nucleotides are TGTGCCAGCAGTTACAAACCGACTCGGTACACCGGGGAGCTGTTTTTT.

The J gene is TRBJ1-2, the V gene TRBV5-1; TRBD1 agrees at 12 bases. CDR1 and CDR2 from the germline V gene are SGHRS and YFSETQ. The CDR3 sequence is 17 residues long. J gave up 4 bases and V 0 bases, and 7 bases lay outside the gene matches. In DNA, the CDR3 is TGCGCCAGCAGCTTGGCGGGGCCGGGACAGGGGGCCTATGGCTACACCTTC. Protein: CASSLAGPGQGAYGYTF.